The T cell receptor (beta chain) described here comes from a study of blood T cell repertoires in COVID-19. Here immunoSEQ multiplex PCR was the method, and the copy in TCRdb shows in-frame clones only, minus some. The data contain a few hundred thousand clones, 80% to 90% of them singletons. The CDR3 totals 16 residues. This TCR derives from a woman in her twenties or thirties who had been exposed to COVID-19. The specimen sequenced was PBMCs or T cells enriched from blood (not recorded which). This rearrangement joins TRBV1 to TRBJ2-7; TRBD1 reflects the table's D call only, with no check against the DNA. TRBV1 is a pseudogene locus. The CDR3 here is CTSSPGDRGRSYEQYF. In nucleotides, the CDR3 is TGCACCAGCAGCCCAGGGGACAGGGGGAGGTCCTACGAGCAGTACTTC.